These 2 T cell receptor beta chains came from one sample sequenced in a study of identical twins. From the 5' RACE reads, TCRdb called clonotypes with MiXCR, one entry per CDR3 protein. The sample contains 640,000 or so distinct CDR3 sequences, 5.5% to 6.5% of which appear only once. The sample taken for sequencing was naive T cells sorted from blood. These receptors were taken from a man aged 18 to 29 in good health.

This clonotype was observed a few times. V usage is TRBV6-2 or TRBV6-3 and J usage is TRBJ2-7; 8 bases are shared with TRBD2. Trimming cost V 7 bases and J 2 bases; bases outside gene matches: 7. The germline V gene has CDR1 MNHEY and CDR2 SVGEGT. The CDR3 totals 14 residues. CDR3 protein: CASTGLGLAYEQYV. In nucleotides, the CDR3 is TGTGCCAGCACCGGGCTGGGACTAGCCTACGAGCAGTACGTC.

This clonotype has a handful of counts. The chain recombines TRBV12-3 or TRBV12-4 with TRBJ1-2; D gene unclear. V was pared by 5 bases and J by 5 bases, with 9 bases between. The CDR3 spans 12 residues. CDR3: CASSRTEYGYTF. The DNA of the CDR3 is TGTGCCAGCAGTCGGACGGAGTATGGCTACACCTTC.